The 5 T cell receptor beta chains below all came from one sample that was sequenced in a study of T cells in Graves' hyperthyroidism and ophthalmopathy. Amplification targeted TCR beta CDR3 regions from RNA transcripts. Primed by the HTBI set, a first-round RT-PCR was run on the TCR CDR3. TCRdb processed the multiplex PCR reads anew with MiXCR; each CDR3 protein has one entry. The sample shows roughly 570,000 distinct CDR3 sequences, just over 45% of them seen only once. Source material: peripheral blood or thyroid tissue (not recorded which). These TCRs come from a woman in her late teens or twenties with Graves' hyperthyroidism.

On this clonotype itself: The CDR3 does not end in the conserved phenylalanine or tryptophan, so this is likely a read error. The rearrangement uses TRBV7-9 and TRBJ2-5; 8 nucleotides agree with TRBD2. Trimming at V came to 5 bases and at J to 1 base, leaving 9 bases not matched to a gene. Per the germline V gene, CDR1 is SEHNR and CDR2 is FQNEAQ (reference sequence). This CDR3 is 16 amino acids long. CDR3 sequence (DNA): TGTGCCAGCAGCCCCCCCGGGAGGGTTGTCCAAGAGACCCAGTACGTC. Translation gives CASSPPGRVVQETQYV.

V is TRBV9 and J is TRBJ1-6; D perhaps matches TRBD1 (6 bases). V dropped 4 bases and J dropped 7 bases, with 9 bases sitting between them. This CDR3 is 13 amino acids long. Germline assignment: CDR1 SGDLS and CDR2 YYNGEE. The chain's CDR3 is CASSTGPNSPLHF. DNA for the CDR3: TGTGCCAGCAGCACAGGGCCCAATTCACCCCTCCACTTT.

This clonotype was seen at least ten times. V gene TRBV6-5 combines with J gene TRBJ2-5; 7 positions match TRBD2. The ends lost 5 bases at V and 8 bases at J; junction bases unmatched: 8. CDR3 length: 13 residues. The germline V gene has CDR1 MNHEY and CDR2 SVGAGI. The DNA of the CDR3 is TGTGCCAGCAGTGACACTGGGGGGGACACCCAGTACTTC. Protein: CASSDTGGDTQYF.

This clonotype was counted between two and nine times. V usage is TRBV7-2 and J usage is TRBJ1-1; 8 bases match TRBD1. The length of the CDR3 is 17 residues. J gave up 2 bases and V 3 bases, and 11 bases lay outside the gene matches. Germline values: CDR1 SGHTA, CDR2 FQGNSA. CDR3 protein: CASSLDRQGASNTEAFF. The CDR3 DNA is TGTGCCAGCAGCTTGGATCGGCAGGGGGCGAGCAACACTGAAGCTTTCTTT.

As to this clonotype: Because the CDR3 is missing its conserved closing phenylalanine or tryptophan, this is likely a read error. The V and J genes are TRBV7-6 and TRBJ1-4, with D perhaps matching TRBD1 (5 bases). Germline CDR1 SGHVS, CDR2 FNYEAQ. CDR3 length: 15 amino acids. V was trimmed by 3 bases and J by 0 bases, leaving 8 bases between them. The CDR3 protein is CASSLRDPTNEKLFN. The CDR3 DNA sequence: TGTGCCAGCAGCTTGCGGGACCCAACTAATGAAAAACTGTTTAAC.